These 6 T cell receptor beta chains originate from one sample sequenced in a study of T cell changes during pregnancy in multiple sclerosis. TCRdb's table, derived via immunoSEQ multiplex PCR, lists solely in-frame clones and lacks some. The sample includes some 10,000 clones, 75% to 85% of them seen just once. Sequencing was performed on CD8+ T cells from peripheral blood mononuclear cells, taken in the third trimester of pregnancy. Every receptor here comes from a female donor in good health, enrolled as a control in a pregnancy study.

CDR3 nucleotide sequence: TGTGCTGCGGGGGGGACCCACAATGAGCAGTTCTTC. This gives the protein CAAGGTHNEQFF. This chain connects TRBV6-4 to TRBJ2-1, with 9 bases fitting TRBD2. The CDR3 is 12 residues long. Germline CDR1 is MRHNA and CDR2 is SNTAGT.

V and J are TRBV4-3 and TRBJ2-7; TRBD1 matches 10 bases. V shed 0 bases and J 7 bases; nucleotides not matched to a gene: 3. Germline V lookup: CDR1 LGHNA, CDR2 YSLEER. The CDR3 has 14 residues. Here the CDR3 DNA reads TGCGCCAGCAGCCAAGATGGGACAGGGGAAGAGCAGTACTTC. It codes for CASSQDGTGEEQYF.

In this sample, this clone turned up once. The rearrangement uses TRBV5-1 and TRBJ2-2, with 9 bases lining up with TRBD1. This CDR3 contains 16 residues. Germline CDR1 is SGHRS and CDR2 is YFSETQ. The J segment lost 0 bases and the V segment lost 4 bases, leaving 4 bases of the junction unmatched. This chain's CDR3 is CASSPRDRANTGELFF. CDR3 nucleotides: TGCGCCAGCAGCCCCCGGGACAGGGCGAACACCGGGGAGCTGTTTTTT. Full variable domain (rest looked up from reference TRBV5-1 and TRBJ2-2): KAGVTQTPRYLIKTRGQQVTLSCSPISGHRSVSWYQQTPGQGLQFLFEYFSETQRNKGNFPGRFSGRQFSNSRSEMNVSTLELGDSALYLCASSPRDRANTGELFFGEGSRLTVL.

This chain joins TRBV19 and TRBJ2-2; D gene uncertain. The germline CDR1 and CDR2 sequences are LNHDA and SQIVND (reference sequence). CDR3 length equals 12 residues. V dropped 5 bases and J dropped 11 bases, with 12 bases sitting between them. The CDR3 DNA reads TGTGCCAGTAGTCTCCCAGTGAAAGAGCTGTTTTTT. It yields the protein CASSLPVKELFF.

CDR3 sequence reads: CASSDRDYGYTF. The CDR3 bases are TGTGCCAGCTCCGACAGGGACTATGGCTACACCTTC. This chain uses TRBV27 with TRBJ1-2; 7 bases fit TRBD1. The CDR3 runs to 12 residues. Trimming at V came to 8 bases and at J to 3 bases, leaving 3 bases not matched to a gene. CDR1 and CDR2 from the germline V gene are MNHEY and SMNVEV (reference sequence).

The J gene is TRBJ2-1, the V gene TRBV7-6; D gene unclear. Germline V gene lookup returns CDR1 SGHVS and CDR2 FNYEAQ. There are 13 residues in the CDR3. Trimming pared 8 bases from V and 5 bases from J, leaving 13 bases between. The CDR3 spells CASSPASDNEQFF. In DNA form, the CDR3 reads TGTGCCAGCTCCCCGGCCAGCGACAATGAGCAGTTCTTC.